This T cell receptor beta chain was recorded in a study of cytomegalovirus exposure and HLA in healthy donors. The wider study: Unique TCRs numbering roughly 85 million, obtained from HLA-typed donors, made up an early data release. Study conclusions and caveats: According to the study, roughly 160 TCR beta chains were cytomegalovirus-associated.

This clone was detected a few times. Its antigen is not identified. Amplification used 60 Vbeta primers and 13 Jbeta primers. Clones were read by immunoSEQ multiplex PCR, and TCRdb kept only the in-frame ones, dropping some. The repertoire holds around 120,000 clones, with more than 65% as singletons. The CDR3 has 16 amino acids. With 3 bases clipped from V and 8 bases from J, the junction kept 8 bases outside the gene matches. Germline values: CDR1 SGDLS, CDR2 YYNGEE. Sequencing was performed on PBMCs. The chain employs TRBV9 and TRBJ2-4; 13 bases map to TRBD2. The sequence was obtained from a man between 18 and 35 years old in good health and CMV-seronegative. The CDR3, as DNA: TGTGCCAGCAGCGCCGGACTAGCGGGGGATATGGACATTCAGTACTTC. Its protein product is CASSAGLAGDMDIQYF.